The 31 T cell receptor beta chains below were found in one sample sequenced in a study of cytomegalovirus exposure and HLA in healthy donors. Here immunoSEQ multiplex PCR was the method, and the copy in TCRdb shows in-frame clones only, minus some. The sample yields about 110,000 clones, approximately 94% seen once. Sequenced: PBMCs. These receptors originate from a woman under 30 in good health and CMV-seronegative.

CDR3 residues: CAISHQDEQYF. Written as DNA, the CDR3 is TGTGCCATCAGTCACCAGGACGAGCAGTACTTC. The chain uses TRBV10-3 and TRBJ2-7; D is ambiguous. Germline V gene lookup returns CDR1 ENHRY and CDR2 SYGVKD. V was trimmed by 5 bases and J by 5 bases, leaving 7 bases between them. The CDR3 is made up of 11 amino acids.

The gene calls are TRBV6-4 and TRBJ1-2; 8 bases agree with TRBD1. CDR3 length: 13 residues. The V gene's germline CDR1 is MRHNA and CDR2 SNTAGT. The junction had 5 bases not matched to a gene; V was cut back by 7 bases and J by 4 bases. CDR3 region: CASKGDRSYGYTF. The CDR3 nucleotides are TGTGCCAGCAAAGGGGACAGGTCCTATGGCTACACCTTC.

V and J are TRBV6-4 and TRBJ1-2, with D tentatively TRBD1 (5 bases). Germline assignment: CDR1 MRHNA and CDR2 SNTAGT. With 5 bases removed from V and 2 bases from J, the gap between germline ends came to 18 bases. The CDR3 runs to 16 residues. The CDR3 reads CASSPRGGPENYGYTF. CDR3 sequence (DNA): TGTGCCAGCAGTCCCCGGGGGGGTCCAGAAAACTATGGCTACACCTTC.

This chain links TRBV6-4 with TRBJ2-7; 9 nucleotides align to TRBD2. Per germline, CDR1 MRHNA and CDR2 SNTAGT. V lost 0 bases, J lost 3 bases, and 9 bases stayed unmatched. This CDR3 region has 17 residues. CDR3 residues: CASSDSNIASGDYEQYF. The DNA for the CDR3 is TGTGCCAGCAGTGACTCGAATATAGCTAGCGGGGACTACGAGCAGTACTTC.

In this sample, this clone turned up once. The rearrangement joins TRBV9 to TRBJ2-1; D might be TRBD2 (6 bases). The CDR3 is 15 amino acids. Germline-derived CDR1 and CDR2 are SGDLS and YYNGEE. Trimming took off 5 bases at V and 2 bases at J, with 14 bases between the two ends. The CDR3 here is CASSGAGTTYNEQFF. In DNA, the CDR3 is TGTGCCAGCAGTGGGGCGGGGACCACCTACAATGAGCAGTTCTTC.

In DNA, the CDR3 is TGTGCCAGCAGCGTAGGAGGGACAGGGAACTACGAGCAGTACTTC. It encodes CASSVGGTGNYEQYF. This chain links TRBV9 with TRBJ2-7; 9 bases match TRBD1. The V and J ends lost 0 bases and 3 bases, in that order; junction bases with no gene match: 4. This CDR3 comprises 15 residues. CDR1 is SGDLS, CDR2 YYNGEE, per germline.

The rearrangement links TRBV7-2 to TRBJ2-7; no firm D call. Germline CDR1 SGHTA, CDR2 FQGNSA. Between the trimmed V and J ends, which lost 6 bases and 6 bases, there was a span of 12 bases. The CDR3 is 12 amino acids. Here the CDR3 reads CASSNPLLEQYF. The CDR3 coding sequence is TGTGCCAGCAGTAATCCGCTACTCGAGCAGTACTTC.

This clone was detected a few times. The CDR3 DNA sequence: TGTGCCAGTAGTATTCCCGGTAGCTCCTACAATGAGCAGTTCTTC. Translated: CASSIPGSSYNEQFF. This sequence joins TRBV19 and TRBJ2-1; unclear D gene. The germline V and J ends were trimmed by 3 bases and 0 bases, with 9 bases remaining between them. The CDR3 is 15 amino acids. Germline V gene lookup returns CDR1 LNHDA and CDR2 SQIVND (reference sequence).

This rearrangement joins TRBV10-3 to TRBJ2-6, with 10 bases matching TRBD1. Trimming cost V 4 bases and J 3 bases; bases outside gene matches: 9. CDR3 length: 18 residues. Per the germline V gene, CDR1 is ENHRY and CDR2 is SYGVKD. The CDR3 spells CAISGSGTGEYGANVLTF. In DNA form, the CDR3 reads TGTGCCATCAGTGGATCCGGGACAGGGGAATATGGGGCCAACGTCCTGACTTTC.

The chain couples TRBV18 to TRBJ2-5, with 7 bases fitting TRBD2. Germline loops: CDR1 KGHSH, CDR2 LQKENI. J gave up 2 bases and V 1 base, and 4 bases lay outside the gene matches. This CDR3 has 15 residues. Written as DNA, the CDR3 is TGTGCCAGCTCACCACGGACGGGGGGACAAGAGACCCAGTACTTC. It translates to CASSPRTGGQETQYF.

The CDR3 sequence is CASSPPGGQAGNTIYF. The DNA for the CDR3 is TGTGCCAGCAGTCCTCCCGGGGGACAGGCTGGAAACACCATATATTTT. The chain is built from TRBV6-6 and TRBJ1-3, with 8 bases identical to TRBD1. The CDR3 length is 16 residues. Germline CDR1 reads MNHNY; CDR2 reads SVGAGI (reference sequence). V shed 5 bases, J shed 2 bases, and the junction held 8 bases outside the gene matches.

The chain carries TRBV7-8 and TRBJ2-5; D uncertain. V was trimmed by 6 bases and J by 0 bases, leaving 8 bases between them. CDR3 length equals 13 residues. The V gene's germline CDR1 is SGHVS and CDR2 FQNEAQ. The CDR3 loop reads CASSSPNQETQYF. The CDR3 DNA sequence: TGTGCCAGCAGTAGCCCGAACCAAGAGACCCAGTACTTC.

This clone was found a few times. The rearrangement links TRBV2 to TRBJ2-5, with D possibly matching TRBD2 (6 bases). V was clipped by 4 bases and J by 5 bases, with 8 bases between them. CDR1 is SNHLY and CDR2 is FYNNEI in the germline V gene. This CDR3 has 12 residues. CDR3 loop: CASSGEAETQYF. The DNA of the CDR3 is TGTGCCAGCAGTGGGGAGGCGGAGACCCAGTACTTC.

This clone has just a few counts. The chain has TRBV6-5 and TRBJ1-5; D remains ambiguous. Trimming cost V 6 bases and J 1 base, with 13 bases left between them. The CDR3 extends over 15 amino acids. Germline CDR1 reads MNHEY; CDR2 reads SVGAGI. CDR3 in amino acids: CASSPTWSSNQPQHF. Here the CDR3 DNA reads TGTGCCAGCAGCCCCACATGGTCGAGCAATCAGCCCCAGCATTTT.

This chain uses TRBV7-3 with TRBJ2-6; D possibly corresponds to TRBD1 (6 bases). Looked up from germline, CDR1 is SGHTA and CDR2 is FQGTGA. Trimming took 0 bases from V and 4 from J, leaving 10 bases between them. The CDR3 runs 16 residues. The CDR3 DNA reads TGTGCCAGCAGCTTAACTCCAGGGGCCGGGGCCAACGTCCTGACTTTC. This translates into CASSLTPGAGANVLTF. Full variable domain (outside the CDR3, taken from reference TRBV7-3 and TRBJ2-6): GAGVSQTPSNKVTEKGKYVELRCDPISGHTALYWYRQSLGQGPEFLIYFQGTGAADDSGLPNDRFFAVRPEGSVSTLKIQRTERGDSAVYLCASSLTPGAGANVLTFGAGSRLTVL.

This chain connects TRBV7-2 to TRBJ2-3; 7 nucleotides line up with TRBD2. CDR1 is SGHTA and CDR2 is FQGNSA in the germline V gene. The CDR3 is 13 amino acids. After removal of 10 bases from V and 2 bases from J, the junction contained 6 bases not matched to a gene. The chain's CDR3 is CATGTTDTDTQYF. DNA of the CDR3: TGTGCCACCGGGACTACAGACACAGATACGCAGTATTTT. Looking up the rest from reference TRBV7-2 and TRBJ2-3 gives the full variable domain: GAGVSQSPSNKVTEKGKDVELRCDPISGHTALYWYRQSLGQGLEFLIYFQGNSAPDKSGLPSDRFSAERTGGSVSTLTIQRTQQEDSAVYLCATGTTDTDTQYFGPGTRLTVL.

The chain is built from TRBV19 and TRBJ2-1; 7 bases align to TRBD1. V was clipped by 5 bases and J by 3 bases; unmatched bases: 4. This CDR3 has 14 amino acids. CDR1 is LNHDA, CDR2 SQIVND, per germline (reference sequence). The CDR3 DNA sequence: TGTGCCAGTAGTTCACGGGACAGCTACAATGAGCAGTTCTTC. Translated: CASSSRDSYNEQFF.

DNA of the CDR3: TGTGCCACCAGCAGAGGGGGATTCGGAGGGCTCACAGATACGCAGTATTTT. It specifies CATSRGGFGGLTDTQYF. The chain is built from TRBV15 and TRBJ2-3; D might be TRBD2 (6 bases). CDR3 length equals 17 residues. V shed 1 base and J shed 2 bases, with 16 bases lying between them. CDR1 and CDR2 (germline): LNHNV, YYDKDF (reference sequence). Together with reference TRBV15 and TRBJ2-3, the CDR3 gives the full variable domain: DAMVIQNPRYQVTQFGKPVTLSCSQTLNHNVMYWYQQKSSQAPKLLFHYYDKDFNNEADTPDNFQSRRPNTSFCFLDIRSPGLGDTAMYLCATSRGGFGGLTDTQYFGPGTRLTVL.

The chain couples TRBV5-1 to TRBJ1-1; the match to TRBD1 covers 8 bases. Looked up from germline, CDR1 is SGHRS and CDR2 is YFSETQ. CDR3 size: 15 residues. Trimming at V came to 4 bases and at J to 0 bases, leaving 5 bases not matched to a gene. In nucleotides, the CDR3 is TGCGCCAGCAGCGGAGGACAGGGTTTGAACACTGAAGCTTTCTTT. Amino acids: CASSGGQGLNTEAFF.

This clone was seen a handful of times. The CDR3 nucleotides read TGTGCCAGCTGCAGGGGGCAGAATGAGCAGTTCTTC. Encoded protein: CASCRGQNEQFF. The chain links TRBV6-6 to TRBJ2-1; 8 positions match TRBD1. The CDR3 extends over 12 amino acids. Germline V CDR1 and CDR2: MNHNY, SVGAGI (reference sequence). The J segment lost 7 bases and the V segment lost 8 bases, leaving 4 bases of the junction unmatched.

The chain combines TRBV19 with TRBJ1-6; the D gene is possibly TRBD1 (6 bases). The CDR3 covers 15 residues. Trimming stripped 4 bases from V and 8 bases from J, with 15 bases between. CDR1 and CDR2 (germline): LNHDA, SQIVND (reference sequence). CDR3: CASSTGARWDSPLHF. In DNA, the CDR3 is TGTGCCAGTAGTACAGGGGCCCGCTGGGATTCACCCCTCCACTTT.

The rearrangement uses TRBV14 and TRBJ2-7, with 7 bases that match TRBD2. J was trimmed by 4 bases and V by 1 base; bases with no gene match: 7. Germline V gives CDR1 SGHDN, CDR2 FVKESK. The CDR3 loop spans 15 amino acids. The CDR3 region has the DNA TGTGCCAGCAGCCAAGTTTCGGGAGGAGGATACGAGCAGTACTTC. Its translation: CASSQVSGGGYEQYF.

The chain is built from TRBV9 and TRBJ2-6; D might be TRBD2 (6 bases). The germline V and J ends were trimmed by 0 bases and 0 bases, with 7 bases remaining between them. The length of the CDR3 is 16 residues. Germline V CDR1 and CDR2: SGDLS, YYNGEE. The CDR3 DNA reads TGTGCCAGCAGCGTAGTGGGGGGCTCTGGGGCCAACGTCCTGACTTTC. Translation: CASSVVGGSGANVLTF.

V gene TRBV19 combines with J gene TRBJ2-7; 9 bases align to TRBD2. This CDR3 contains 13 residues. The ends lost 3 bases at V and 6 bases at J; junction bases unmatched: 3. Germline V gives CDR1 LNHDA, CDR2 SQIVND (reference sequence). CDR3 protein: CASSMELAGEQYF. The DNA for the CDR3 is TGTGCCAGTAGTATGGAACTAGCGGGCGAGCAGTACTTC. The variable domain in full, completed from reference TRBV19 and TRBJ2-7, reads DGGITQSPKYLFRKEGQNVTLSCEQNLNHDAMYWYRQDPGQGLRLIYYSQIVNDFQKGDIAEGYSVSREKKESFPLTVTSAQKNPTAFYLCASSMELAGEQYFGPGTRLTVT.

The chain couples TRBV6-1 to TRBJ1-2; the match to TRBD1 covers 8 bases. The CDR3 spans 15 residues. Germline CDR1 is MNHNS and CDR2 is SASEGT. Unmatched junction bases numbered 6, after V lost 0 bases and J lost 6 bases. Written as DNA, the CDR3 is TGTGCCAGCAGTGAAGCGCGGACAGGGCAACATGGCTACACCTTC. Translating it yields CASSEARTGQHGYTF.

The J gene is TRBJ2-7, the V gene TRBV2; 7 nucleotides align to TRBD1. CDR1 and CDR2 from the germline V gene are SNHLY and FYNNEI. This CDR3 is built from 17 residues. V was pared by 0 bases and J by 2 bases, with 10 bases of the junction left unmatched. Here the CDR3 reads CASSEAGVGTATYEQYF. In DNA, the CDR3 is TGTGCCAGCAGTGAAGCGGGAGTAGGGACAGCAACCTACGAGCAGTACTTC.

The DNA of the CDR3 is TGTGCCATCAGTGAGACCGGGACCGGGACAGATATCTACGAGCAGTACTTC. Protein sequence: CAISETGTGTDIYEQYF. J is TRBJ2-7 and V is TRBV10-3; 7 nucleotides align to TRBD1. V shed 2 bases, J shed 3 bases, and the junction held 13 bases outside the gene matches. Germline V gene lookup returns CDR1 ENHRY and CDR2 SYGVKD. The CDR3 has 17 residues.

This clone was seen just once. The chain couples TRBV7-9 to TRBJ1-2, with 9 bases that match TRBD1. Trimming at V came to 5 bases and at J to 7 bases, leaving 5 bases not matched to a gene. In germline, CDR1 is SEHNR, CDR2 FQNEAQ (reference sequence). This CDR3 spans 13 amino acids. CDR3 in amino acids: CASSQEDRGGYTF. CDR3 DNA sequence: TGTGCCAGCAGCCAGGAGGACAGGGGTGGCTACACCTTC.

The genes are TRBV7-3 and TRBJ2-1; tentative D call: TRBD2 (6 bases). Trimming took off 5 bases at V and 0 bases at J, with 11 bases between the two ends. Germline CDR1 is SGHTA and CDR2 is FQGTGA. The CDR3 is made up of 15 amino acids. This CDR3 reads CASSHGTVSYNEQFF. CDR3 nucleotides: TGTGCCAGCAGCCATGGGACTGTCTCCTACAATGAGCAGTTCTTC. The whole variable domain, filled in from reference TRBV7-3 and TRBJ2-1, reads GAGVSQTPSNKVTEKGKYVELRCDPISGHTALYWYRQSLGQGPEFLIYFQGTGAADDSGLPNDRFFAVRPEGSVSTLKIQRTERGDSAVYLCASSHGTVSYNEQFFGPGTRLTVL.

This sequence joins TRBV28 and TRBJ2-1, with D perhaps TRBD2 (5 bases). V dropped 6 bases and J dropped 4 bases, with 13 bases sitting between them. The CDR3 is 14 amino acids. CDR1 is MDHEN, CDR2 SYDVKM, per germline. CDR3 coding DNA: TGTGCCAGCAGGCCGCGGGCGAGGTACAATGAGCAGTTCTTC. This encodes CASRPRARYNEQFF. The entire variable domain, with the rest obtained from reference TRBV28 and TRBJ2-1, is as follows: DVKVTQSSRYLVKRTGEKVFLECVQDMDHENMFWYRQDPGLGLRLIYFSYDVKMKEKGDIPEGYSVSREKKERFSLILESASTNQTSMYLCASRPRARYNEQFFGPGTRLTVL.

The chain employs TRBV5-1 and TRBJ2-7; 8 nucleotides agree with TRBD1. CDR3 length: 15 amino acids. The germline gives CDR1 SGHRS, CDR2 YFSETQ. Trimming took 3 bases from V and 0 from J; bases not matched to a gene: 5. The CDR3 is CASSYGQGLSYEQYF. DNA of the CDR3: TGCGCCAGCAGCTACGGACAGGGCCTCTCCTACGAGCAGTACTTC.